This passage covers 9 T cell receptor beta chains from one sample sequenced in a study of blood T cell repertoires in COVID-19. Here immunoSEQ multiplex PCR was the method, and the copy in TCRdb shows in-frame clones only, minus some. The sample yields approximately 440,000 clones, around 91% seen once. Sequenced material: PBMCs or T cells enriched from blood (not recorded which). The receptors derive from a man aged 18 to 29 who had recovered from COVID-19.

The rearrangement joins TRBV5-1 to TRBJ1-1, with 9 bases identical to TRBD1. CDR1 and CDR2 from the germline V gene are SGHRS and YFSETQ. Trimming removed 0 bases from V and 1 base from J; junction bases left unmatched: 13. The CDR3 is 19 amino acids. Written as DNA, the CDR3 is TGCGCCAGCAGCTTGGGCCCGGGACAGGGTCGAATGTGGAACACTGAAGCTTTCTTT. Encoded protein: CASSLGPGQGRMWNTEAFF.

This clone appeared a single time. The rearrangement uses TRBV14 and TRBJ1-2; no firm D call. This CDR3 spans 13 amino acids. The V gene's germline CDR1 is SGHDN and CDR2 FVKESK. Trimming took 4 bases from V and 0 from J, leaving 6 bases between them. The CDR3 loop is CASSPSANYGYTF. CDR3 DNA sequence: TGTGCCAGCAGCCCGTCCGCTAACTATGGCTACACCTTC.

The chain is built from TRBV19 and TRBJ2-7, with TRBD1 identical over 7 bases. The CDR3 has 16 amino acids. The V segment lost 4 bases and the J segment 2 bases; nucleotides outside the gene matches: 11. Germline CDR1 is LNHDA and CDR2 is SQIVND (reference sequence). In DNA, the CDR3 is TGTGCCAGTAGTAAATACCCCACGGGACAGCCCTACGAGCAGTACTTC. This encodes CASSKYPTGQPYEQYF.

The chain recombines TRBV6-1 with TRBJ1-2, with D hard to call. Germline lookup yields CDR1 MNHNS and CDR2 SASEGT. The CDR3 runs 11 residues. V lost 1 base and J lost 7, with 4 bases in between. CDR3 coding DNA: TGTGCCAGCAGTGAAGGAGCTGGCTACACCTTC. Protein: CASSEGAGYTF.

The chain links TRBV6-5 to TRBJ2-7; D unclear. The CDR3 has 12 amino acids. Germline V gene lookup returns CDR1 MNHEY and CDR2 SVGAGI. Trimming removed 7 bases from V and 3 bases from J, with 10 bases in between. CDR3 in DNA: TGTGCCAGCACTAGAGACGGCTACGAGCAGTACTTC. Translating gives CASTRDGYEQYF.

This chain uses TRBV5-1 with TRBJ1-5; unclear D gene. V lost 0 bases and J lost 0, with 7 bases in between. The CDR3 is made up of 15 amino acids. From germline, CDR1 is SGHRS and CDR2 YFSETQ. This CDR3 is CASSLGPNSNQPQHF. CDR3 nucleotides: TGCGCCAGCAGCTTGGGGCCAAATAGCAATCAGCCCCAGCATTTT. The whole variable domain, filled in from reference TRBV5-1 and TRBJ1-5, reads KAGVTQTPRYLIKTRGQQVTLSCSPISGHRSVSWYQQTPGQGLQFLFEYFSETQRNKGNFPGRFSGRQFSNSRSEMNVSTLELGDSALYLCASSLGPNSNQPQHFGDGTRLSIL.

This clone has at least ten counts. The rearrangement uses TRBV5-8 and TRBJ2-3; no reliable D call. Germline V gene lookup returns CDR1 SGHTS and CDR2 YDEGEE. Trimming took off 2 bases at V and 7 bases at J, with 5 bases between the two ends. The CDR3 loop spans 11 amino acids. CDR3 region: CASSFPYTQYF. CDR3 nucleotides: TGTGCCAGCAGCTTCCCTTATACGCAGTATTTT.

This clone was picked up one time. V gene TRBV10-3 combines with J gene TRBJ2-7, with 10 bases that match TRBD1. Trimming cost V 5 bases and J 4 bases; bases outside gene matches: 5. The CDR3 is 14 residues long. CDR1 and CDR2 (germline): ENHRY, SYGVKD. For the CDR3, the DNA is TGTGCCATCAGTAATCGGGACAGGGGTTACGAGCAGTACTTC. Protein product: CAISNRDRGYEQYF.

J is TRBJ1-2 and V is TRBV6-5, with D maybe TRBD1 (5 bases). Per the germline V gene, CDR1 is MNHEY and CDR2 is SVGAGI. The CDR3 length is 12 residues. V was cut by 6 bases and J by 5 bases, with 10 bases left in between. The CDR3 loop is CASSGGVYGYTF. The CDR3, as DNA: TGTGCCAGCAGCGGGGGGGTGTATGGCTACACCTTC.